This is a list of T cell receptor beta chains from one sample in a study of blood T cell repertoires in COVID-19. TCRdb's copy holds only in-frame clones and misses some; the assay was immunoSEQ multiplex PCR. The sample lists around 100,000 clones; 88% were seen once. The material sequenced was peripheral blood. These receptors all come from a human donor in a cohort sampled during active COVID-19. Each CDR3 is given with its conserved first and last residue. The D gene is left open where the match is weak. Clone size, where shown, is once, few, many, or a class for clones that have expanded.

J gene | D gene | V gene | clone size | CDR3 protein | CDR3 DNA
TRBJ2-7 | - | TRBV5-1 | - | CASSKNRGSYEQYF | TGCGCCAGCAGTAAAAATCGGGGCTCCTACGAGCAGTACTTC
TRBJ1-5 | - | TRBV6-5 | - | CASRRQENQPQHF | TGTGCCAGCAGGAGACAGGAGAATCAGCCCCAGCATTTT
TRBJ2-7 | TRBD1 | TRBV28 | once | CASRAPPGQGSESYEQYF | TGTGCCAGCCGAGCCCCTCCGGGACAGGGGTCGGAATCCTACGAGCAGTACTTC
TRBJ1-4 | - | TRBV19 | - | CASTPDRPATNEKLFF | TGTGCCAGTACCCCCGACAGGCCCGCAACTAATGAAAAACTGTTTTTT
TRBJ2-2 | TRBD2 | TRBV19 | - | CASSGLAGVFPGELFF | TGTGCCAGTAGTGGACTAGCGGGAGTATTCCCCGGGGAGCTGTTTTTT
TRBJ1-1 | TRBD1 | TRBV11-3 | - | CASSWTGNTEAFF | TGTGCCAGCAGCTGGACAGGGAACACTGAAGCTTTCTTT
TRBJ2-2 | - | TRBV5-1 | - | CASRFYRDPGELFF | TGCGCCAGCCGTTTTTACAGGGATCCCGGGGAGCTGTTTTTT
TRBJ1-3 | TRBD1 | TRBV5-1 | - | CASRKGQGPGNTIYF | TGCGCCAGCAGGAAGGGACAGGGGCCCGGAAACACCATATATTTT
TRBJ2-2 | - | TRBV13 | - | CASSTGQKNTGELFF | TGTGCCAGCAGCACCGGACAGAAGAACACCGGGGAGCTGTTTTTT
TRBJ2-7 | TRBD1 | TRBV18 | - | CASSPRQGRVSYEQYF | TGTGCCAGCTCCCCCCGACAGGGAAGAGTCTCCTACGAGCAGTACTTC
TRBJ2-5 | TRBD1 | TRBV9 | - | CASSGTGRSETQYF | TGTGCCAGCAGCGGGACAGGGCGGTCAGAGACCCAGTACTTC
TRBJ1-6 | - | TRBV28 | - | CASGSTQNSPLHF | TGTGCCAGCGGTAGTACACAGAATTCACCCCTCCACTTT